The clone carrying this TCR beta chain was observed a handful of times. Antigen unknown. The CDR3 totals 14 residues. The V and J ends lost 7 bases and 0 bases respectively, with 10 bases between them. The germline CDR1 and CDR2 sequences are SGHNT and YYREEE (reference sequence). Researchers tagged individual cDNA molecules with unique molecular identifiers. TCRdb passed the 5' RACE reads through MiXCR, listing each CDR3 protein once. The sample has roughly 43,000 distinct CDR3 sequences, under 30% seen once. The record originates from a study of early T cells in non-severe SARS-CoV-2 infection. Study as a whole: The chains were unpaired, and the sequenced material was bulk RNA from unsorted whole blood. Study-wide points: Sequences matched to VDJdb favored anti-spike CD8 responses, while private and CD4 specificities were missed.

The source is an adult who was a healthcare worker with PCR-confirmed SARS-CoV-2 infection or an uninfected control (not recorded which). The specimen was whole blood, collected at baseline. This sequence joins TRBV5-4 and TRBJ2-2; D not certain. The CDR3 loop is CASLREANTGELFF. The CDR3 nucleotides are TGTGCCAGCCTCCGCGAGGCGAACACCGGGGAGCTGTTTTTT.